Below are 25 T cell receptor beta chains sequenced from a single sample in a study of T cell changes during pregnancy in multiple sclerosis. Clones were sequenced by immunoSEQ multiplex PCR, and TCRdb holds only the in-frame ones, with some missing. Found here are tens of thousands of clones, over 80% of them singletons; the top ten hold approximately 0.15%. Sequenced here: CD4+ T cells from peripheral blood mononuclear cells, sampled after pregnancy. The receptor set was obtained from a female donor in good health, enrolled as a control in a pregnancy study.

The CDR3 spells CASSLGTNRAETQYF. CDR3 sequence (DNA): TGTGCCAGCAGCCTCGGGACCAACAGGGCGGAGACCCAGTACTTC. The chain links TRBV11-3 to TRBJ2-5, with a possible D match to TRBD1 (6 bases). Germline V gene sequence: CDR1 SGHNT, CDR2 YENEEA. There are 15 residues in the CDR3. Trimming shortened V by 5 bases and J by 5 bases, and 18 bases separated the two germline ends.

Remarks on this clone: Other DNA sequences in the same sample also yield this CDR3. V gene TRBV5-1 combines with J gene TRBJ2-1; TRBD2 agrees at 7 bases. V gave up 0 bases and J gave up 4 bases; unmatched junction bases: 4. Germline values: CDR1 SGHRS, CDR2 YFSETQ. This CDR3 is built from 15 residues. The CDR3 loop reads CASSLEAGGYNEQFF. The CDR3 coding sequence is TGCGCCAGCAGCTTGGAGGCCGGGGGGTACAATGAGCAGTTCTTC.

CDR3: CASSARTGSQETQYF. CDR3 DNA: TGTGCCAGCAGCGCGCGGACAGGGAGCCAGGAGACCCAGTACTTC. The chain combines TRBV7-2 with TRBJ2-5; 8 bases match TRBD1. The CDR3 has 15 amino acids. Germline-derived CDR1 and CDR2 are SGHTA and FQGNSA. V was clipped by 5 bases and J by 5 bases; unmatched bases: 10.

In DNA form, the CDR3 reads TGTGCCAGCAGCCTCATGGGGGGACAGGGGCTCCAAGAGACCCAGTACTTC. Its protein is CASSLMGGQGLQETQYF. The rearrangement uses TRBV4-2 and TRBJ2-5; 10 positions match TRBD1. CDR1 LGHNA and CDR2 YNFKEQ come from the germline V gene. The CDR3 runs 17 residues. Losses at the gene ends were 4 bases for V and 1 base for J; bases not matched to a gene: 9.

The J gene is TRBJ2-1, the V gene TRBV5-1, with 8 bases aligning to TRBD2. CDR3 length: 15 amino acids. CDR1 is SGHRS and CDR2 is YFSETQ in the germline V gene. J lost 4 bases, V lost 3 bases, and 6 bases had no gene match. The CDR3 sequence is CASSWERGRYNEQFF. Here the CDR3 DNA reads TGCGCCAGCAGCTGGGAGCGGGGGCGTTACAATGAGCAGTTCTTC.

The rearrangement uses TRBV5-8 and TRBJ2-5; 11 positions match TRBD2. CDR3 length: 18 amino acids. The V gene end was trimmed by 4 bases and the J gene end by 3 bases; junction bases not matched to a gene: 14. CDR1 and CDR2 (germline): SGHTS, YDEGEE. CDR3 amino acids: CASSLAGTSGPTEETQYF. The CDR3 DNA reads as TGTGCCAGCAGCCTCGCCGGGACTAGCGGCCCGACCGAAGAGACCCAGTACTTC.

The chain carries TRBV7-2 and TRBJ1-5, with D uncertain. The CDR3 covers 14 residues. CDR1 and CDR2 (germline): SGHTA, FQGNSA. V lost 2 bases to trimming and J lost 4 bases, with 9 bases between them. DNA for the CDR3: TGTGCCAGCAGCTTAAGTACGGTTAATCAGCCCCAGCATTTT. Residues: CASSLSTVNQPQHF.

The rearrangement links TRBV30 to TRBJ2-1, with no clear D. Trimming removed 1 base from V and 0 bases from J, with 10 bases in between. There are 15 residues in the CDR3. Looked up from germline, CDR1 is GTSNPN and CDR2 is SVGIG (reference sequence). For the CDR3, the DNA is TGTGCCTGGAGTGGGGCCCCGAGCTCCTACAATGAGCAGTTCTTC. Translation gives CAWSGAPSSYNEQFF.

The V gene is TRBV7-2, the J gene TRBJ2-3, with TRBD2 as a possible D gene (7 bases). This CDR3 has 18 amino acids. V lost 5 bases, J lost 0 bases, and 21 bases lay in between. Germline V gene sequence: CDR1 SGHTA, CDR2 FQGNSA. CDR3 DNA sequence: TGTGCCAGCAGCGTTAAATTAGGCGGGGGCCCGAGCACAGATACGCAGTATTTT. Residues: CASSVKLGGGPSTDTQYF.

The chain couples TRBV6-6 to TRBJ1-1; a weak D match, TRBD1 (5 bases). CDR1 MNHNY and CDR2 SVGAGI come from the germline V gene (reference sequence). The CDR3 runs to 14 residues. Trimming removed 5 bases at V and 0 bases at J, with 10 bases between. The CDR3 DNA reads as TGTGCCAGCAGTACAGGCTTCATGAACACTGAAGCTTTCTTT. It is translated as CASSTGFMNTEAFF.

This clone has a handful of counts. The chain recombines TRBV4-1 with TRBJ2-5; 14 positions agree with TRBD2. CDR3 length: 16 residues. Germline values: CDR1 MGHRA, CDR2 YSYEKL. With V trimmed by 5 bases and J by 1 base, 3 bases remained unmatched. The CDR3 DNA reads TGCGCCAGCAGCGAGACTAGCGGGGGGGCCCAAGAGACCCAGTACTTC. Its translation: CASSETSGGAQETQYF.

The V call is TRBV30, the J call TRBJ1-5; 7 bases align to TRBD1. V gave up 1 base and J gave up 7 bases; unmatched junction bases: 4. The CDR3 has 13 residues. From germline, CDR1 is GTSNPN and CDR2 SVGIG (reference sequence). The CDR3, as DNA: TGTGCCTGGAGTGAACAGGGGTGGCAGCCCCAGCATTTT. It codes for CAWSEQGWQPQHF.

V is TRBV7-9 and J is TRBJ1-1; 8 bases map to TRBD1. Unmatched junction bases numbered 7, after V lost 6 bases and J lost 1 base. Germline V gene sequence: CDR1 SEHNR, CDR2 FQNEAQ (reference sequence). The CDR3 consists of 15 residues. CDR3 DNA sequence: TGTGCCAGCAGTTCTCCCGGGACAGGGAACACTGAAGCTTTCTTT. Protein sequence: CASSSPGTGNTEAFF.

This chain joins TRBV19 and TRBJ1-2, with 9 bases fitting TRBD1. This CDR3 contains 19 residues. Trimming at V came to 5 bases and at J to 0 bases, leaving 16 bases not matched to a gene. Looked up from germline, CDR1 is LNHDA and CDR2 is SQIVND (reference sequence). CDR3 coding DNA: TGTGCCAGTAGTTCTCTACCGGGACAGGGATTAAAAGCTAACTATGGCTACACCTTC. As protein: CASSSLPGQGLKANYGYTF.

The rearrangement uses TRBV6-5 and TRBJ2-3; D not resolved. Germline V gene sequence: CDR1 MNHEY, CDR2 SVGAGI. Deletions cut 0 bases from V and 0 bases from J, with 4 bases between. This CDR3 is built from 14 residues. In DNA form, the CDR3 reads TGTGCCAGCAGTTACTCGCGGAGCACAGATACGCAGTATTTT. Encoded protein: CASSYSRSTDTQYF.

This chain's CDR3 is CASSSRGNTIYF. CDR3 in DNA: TGTGCCAGCAGCTCGAGAGGAAACACCATATATTTT. This chain links TRBV7-2 with TRBJ1-3; no firm D call. The germline gives CDR1 SGHTA, CDR2 FQGNSA. Trimming removed 4 bases from V and 4 bases from J, with 5 bases in between. This CDR3 has 12 amino acids.

This sequence joins TRBV10-3 and TRBJ2-4; TRBD1 matches at 9 bases. The CDR3 is made up of 15 amino acids. The J segment lost 7 bases and the V segment lost 3 bases, leaving 7 bases of the junction unmatched. Germline-derived CDR1 and CDR2 are ENHRY and SYGVKD. The CDR3 region has the DNA TGTGCCATCAGTGATGGGGACAGGGATCGGAACATTCAGTACTTC. It is translated as CAISDGDRDRNIQYF.

V is TRBV19 and J is TRBJ1-2; D gene uncertain. CDR1 LNHDA and CDR2 SQIVND come from the germline V gene (reference sequence). The V and J ends lost 6 bases and 2 bases respectively, with 4 bases between them. There are 11 residues in the CDR3. DNA for the CDR3: TGTGCCAGTAGCCTAAACTATGGCTACACCTTC. Protein: CASSLNYGYTF.

J is TRBJ2-7 and V is TRBV14; 13 positions agree with TRBD2. The junction had 3 bases not matched to a gene; V was cut back by 6 bases and J by 1 base. Germline CDR1 is SGHDN and CDR2 is FVKESK. This CDR3 spans 15 amino acids. CDR3 sequence: CASSRTSGGSYEQYF. The CDR3 DNA reads as TGTGCCAGCAGTCGGACTAGCGGGGGTTCCTACGAGCAGTACTTC.

The chain is built from TRBV19 and TRBJ1-1; the match to TRBD1 covers 12 bases. Losses at the gene ends were 4 bases for V and 1 base for J; bases not matched to a gene: 10. The germline gives CDR1 LNHDA, CDR2 SQIVND (reference sequence). The CDR3 is 18 amino acids. CDR3 DNA sequence: TGTGCCAGTAGTAAAGGCACCGGGACAGGGGGCGGGAACACTGAAGCTTTCTTT. It is translated as CASSKGTGTGGGNTEAFF.

This rearrangement joins TRBV19 to TRBJ1-1; no firm D call. V dropped 1 base and J dropped 6 bases, with 15 bases sitting between them. The CDR3 consists of 15 residues. Germline-derived CDR1 and CDR2 are LNHDA and SQIVND (reference sequence). CDR3 sequence reads: CASSIGSPRAAEAFF. The DNA for the CDR3 is TGTGCCAGTAGTATAGGCTCCCCTCGCGCGGCTGAAGCTTTCTTT. The complete variable domain, with remaining parts taken from reference TRBV19 and TRBJ1-1, reads DGGITQSPKYLFRKEGQNVTLSCEQNLNHDAMYWYRQDPGQGLRLIYYSQIVNDFQKGDIAEGYSVSREKKESFPLTVTSAQKNPTAFYLCASSIGSPRAAEAFFGQGTRLTVV.

The V gene is TRBV7-9, the J gene TRBJ2-7; TRBD1 is a possible D gene (5 bases). The CDR3 totals 12 residues. In germline, CDR1 is SEHNR, CDR2 FQNEAQ (reference sequence). Trimming cost V 3 bases and J 3 bases, with 6 bases left between them. The CDR3 bases are TGTGCCAGCAGCTTTACAGGCTACGAGCAGTACTTC. Protein sequence: CASSFTGYEQYF.

The rearrangement joins TRBV5-1 to TRBJ1-1; TRBD1 matches 10 bases. CDR1 and CDR2 (germline): SGHRS, YFSETQ. The CDR3 consists of 16 residues. Germline trimming cut 4 bases from V and 0 bases from J; bases unmatched to any gene: 6. The CDR3 sequence is CASSKGQGWLNTEAFF. DNA for the CDR3: TGCGCCAGCAGCAAGGGACAGGGGTGGTTGAACACTGAAGCTTTCTTT.

This chain uses TRBV11-2 with TRBJ1-5; 7 bases are a match to TRBD1. CDR3 length: 16 residues. CDR1 SGHAT and CDR2 FQNNGV come from the germline V gene. The V segment lost 4 bases and the J segment 0 bases; nucleotides outside the gene matches: 6. The CDR3 reads CASSSLTGYSNQPQHF. In DNA, the CDR3 is TGTGCCAGCAGCTCCTTGACAGGGTATAGCAATCAGCCCCAGCATTTT.

The chain has TRBV2 and TRBJ1-1; 8 nucleotides match TRBD1. The trim removed 6 bases at V and 2 bases at J, leaving 8 bases unmatched. The germline V gene has CDR1 SNHLY and CDR2 FYNNEI. The length of the CDR3 is 15 residues. CDR3 nucleotide sequence: TGTGCCAGCAGCAAAAGGACAGGGCTAAACACTGAAGCTTTCTTT. Its protein product is CASSKRTGLNTEAFF.